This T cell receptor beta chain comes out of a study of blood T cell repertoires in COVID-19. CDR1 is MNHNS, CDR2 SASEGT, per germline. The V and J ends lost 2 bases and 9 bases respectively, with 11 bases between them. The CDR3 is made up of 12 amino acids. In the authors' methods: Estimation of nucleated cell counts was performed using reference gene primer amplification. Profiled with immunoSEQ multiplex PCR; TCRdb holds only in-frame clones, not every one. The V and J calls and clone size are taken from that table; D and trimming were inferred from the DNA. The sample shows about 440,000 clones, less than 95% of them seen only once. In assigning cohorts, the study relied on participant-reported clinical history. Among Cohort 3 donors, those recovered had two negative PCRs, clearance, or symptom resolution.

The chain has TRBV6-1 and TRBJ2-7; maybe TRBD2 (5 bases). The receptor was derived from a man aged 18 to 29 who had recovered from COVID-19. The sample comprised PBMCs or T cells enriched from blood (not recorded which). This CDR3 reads CASSESRGWQYF. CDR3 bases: TGTGCCAGCAGTGAATCCCGGGGATGGCAGTACTTC.